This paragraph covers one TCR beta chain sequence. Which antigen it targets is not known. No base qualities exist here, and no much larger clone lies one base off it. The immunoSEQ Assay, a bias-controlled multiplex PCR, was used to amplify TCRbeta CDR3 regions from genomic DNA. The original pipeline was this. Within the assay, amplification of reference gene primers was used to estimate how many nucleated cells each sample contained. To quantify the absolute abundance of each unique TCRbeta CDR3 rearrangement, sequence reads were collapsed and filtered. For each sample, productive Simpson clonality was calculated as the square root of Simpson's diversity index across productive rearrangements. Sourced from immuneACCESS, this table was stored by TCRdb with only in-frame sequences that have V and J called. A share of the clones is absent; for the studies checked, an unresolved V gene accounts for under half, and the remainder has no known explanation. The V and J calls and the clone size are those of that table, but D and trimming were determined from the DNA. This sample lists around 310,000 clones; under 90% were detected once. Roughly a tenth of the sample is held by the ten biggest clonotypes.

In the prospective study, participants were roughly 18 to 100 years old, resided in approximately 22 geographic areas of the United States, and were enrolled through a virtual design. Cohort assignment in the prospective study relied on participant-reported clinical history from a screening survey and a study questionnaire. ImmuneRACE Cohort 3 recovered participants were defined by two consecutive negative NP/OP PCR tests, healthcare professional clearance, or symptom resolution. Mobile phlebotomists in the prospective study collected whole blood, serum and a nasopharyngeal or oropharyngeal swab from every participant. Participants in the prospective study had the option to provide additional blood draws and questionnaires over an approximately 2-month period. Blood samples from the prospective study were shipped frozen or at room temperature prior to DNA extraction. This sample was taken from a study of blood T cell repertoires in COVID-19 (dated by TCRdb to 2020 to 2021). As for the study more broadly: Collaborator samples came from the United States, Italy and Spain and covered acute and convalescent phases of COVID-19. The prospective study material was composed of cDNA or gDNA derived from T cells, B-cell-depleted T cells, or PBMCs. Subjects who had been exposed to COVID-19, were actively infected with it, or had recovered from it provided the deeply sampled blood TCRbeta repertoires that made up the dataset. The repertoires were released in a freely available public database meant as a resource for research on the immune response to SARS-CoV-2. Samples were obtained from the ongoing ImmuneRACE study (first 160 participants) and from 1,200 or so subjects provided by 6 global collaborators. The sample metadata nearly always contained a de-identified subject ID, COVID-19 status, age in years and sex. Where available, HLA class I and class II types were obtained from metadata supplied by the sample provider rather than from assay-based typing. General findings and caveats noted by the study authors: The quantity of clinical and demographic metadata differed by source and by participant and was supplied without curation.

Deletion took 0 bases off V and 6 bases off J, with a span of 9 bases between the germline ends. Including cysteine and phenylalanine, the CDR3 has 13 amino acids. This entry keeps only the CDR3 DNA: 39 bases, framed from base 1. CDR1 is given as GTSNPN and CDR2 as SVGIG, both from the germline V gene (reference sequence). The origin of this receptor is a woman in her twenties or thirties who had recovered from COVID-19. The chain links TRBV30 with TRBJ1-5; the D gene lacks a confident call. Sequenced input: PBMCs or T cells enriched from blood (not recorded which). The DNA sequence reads TGTGCCTGGAGTGTAGTCGGGTTTCAGCCCCAGCATTTT. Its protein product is CAWSVVGFQPQHF.